This T cell receptor (beta chain) derives from a study of blood T cell repertoires in COVID-19 (TCRdb year 2020). A note on the overall study: Samples from collaborators originated in the United States, Italy and Spain and spanned both the acute and convalescent phases of COVID-19. Deeply sampled blood TCRbeta repertoires from subjects exposed to, actively infected with, or recovered from COVID-19 were included in the dataset. The repertoires were made available in a free public database intended to serve as a resource for research on the immune response to SARS-CoV-2. A de-identified subject ID, COVID-19 status, age in years and sex were almost always included in the sample metadata. The samples were drawn from the first 160 participants of the ongoing ImmuneRACE study and from over 950 subjects provided by 6 global collaborators. Where available, HLA class I and class II types were obtained from metadata supplied by the sample provider rather than from assay-based typing. The material from the prospective study consisted of cDNA or gDNA derived from T cells, B-cell-depleted T cells, or PBMCs.

A word on this clone: Its antigen remains undetermined. No base qualities exist here, and no much larger clone lies one base off it.

TCRbeta CDR3 regions were amplified from genomic DNA using the immunoSEQ Assay, a bias-controlled multiplex PCR. The original pipeline was this. Within the assay, amplification of reference gene primers was used to estimate how many nucleated cells each sample contained. Sequence reads were collapsed and filtered to measure the absolute abundance of every unique TCRbeta CDR3 rearrangement. For each sample, productive Simpson clonality was calculated by taking the square root of Simpson's diversity index across productive rearrangements. Held by TCRdb, this immuneACCESS table contains in-frame sequences only and omits some clones. Under half of the omission traces to an unresolved V gene where checked; the cause of the rest is unknown. The V and J calls and clone size are taken from that table; D and trimming were inferred from the DNA. The sample table records about 190,000 clones; under 80% of these occur just once. The biggest ten clones account for approximately 15% of the sample.

Spanning cysteine to phenylalanine, the CDR3 consists of 16 amino acids. CDR3 DNA is the only sequence kept; it has 48 bases, read in frame from the first base. The germline V gene (reference sequence) sets CDR1 to LNHDA and CDR2 to SQIVND. V gives up 0 bases and J gives up 0 bases, and the segment between their germline ends measures 8 bases. Another Seattle source contributed samples from volunteer blood donors who had recovered from COVID-19. Collaborating institutions collected whole blood in K2EDTA tubes following their own protocols. For TCRbeta analysis, collaborator samples were shipped as frozen whole blood, as isolated PBMCs, or as DNA extracted from either sample type. Study-level results and caveats: The quantity of clinical and demographic metadata differed by source and by participant and was supplied without curation.

The sequenced sample was peripheral blood. The chain uses TRBV19 and TRBJ2-2, with the D segment identity uncertain. This sequence was found in a man aged 45-65 years who had recovered from COVID-19. The CDR3 loop reads CASSIDSQTNTGELFF. The nucleotide sequence reads as follows: TGTGCCAGTAGTATAGATTCCCAGACGAACACCGGGGAGCTGTTTTTT.